This is a list of T cell receptor beta chains from one sample in a study of chemoradiotherapy in HPV16-positive cancers. The assay was immunoSEQ multiplex PCR, and TCRdb's table has in-frame clones only and misses some. Of roughly 1,900 clones listed, about four fifths are singletons. Sequenced material: tumor tissue, taken from a patient who underwent chemoradiotherapy. The receptors stem from a human donor with HPV-associated anogenital cancer. Each CDR3 is given with its conserved first and last residue. D genes are given only for firm matches. Where a row states a size, it is once, few, many or the class of an expanded clone; other rows omit it.

d_call,j_call,clone_size,v_call,cdr3_nt,cdr3_aa
NA,TRBJ1-2,NA,TRBV10-2,TGCGCCAGCAGTGAGTCGCAGGCAGGGTACTATGGCTACACCTTC,CASSESQAGYYGYTF
NA,TRBJ2-3,NA,TRBV28,TGTGCCAGCAGTCCTACCACAGGGTGGTCAGATACGCAGTATTTT,CASSPTTGWSDTQYF
TRBD1,TRBJ2-3,NA,TRBV6-6,TGTGCCAGCAGCACAGAAAGGGGGCAGGCGGATACGCAGTATTTT,CASSTERGQADTQYF
TRBD2,TRBJ2-1,NA,TRBV6-4,TGTGCCAGCAGTATACTAGCGGGTTCTTACAATGAGCAGTTCTTC,CASSILAGSYNEQFF
TRBD2,TRBJ2-3,NA,TRBV6-4,TGTGCCAGCAGTGAGTCTAGCGGGAGCACAGATACGCAGTATTTT,CASSESSGSTDTQYF
TRBD1,TRBJ1-6,NA,TRBV5-5,TGTGCCAGCAGCCCGACCGGGACAGGGATCTATAATTCACCCCTCCACTTT,CASSPTGTGIYNSPLHF
NA,TRBJ1-3,NA,TRBV30,TGTGCTTACACCCACTCTGGAAACACCATATATTTT,CAYTHSGNTIYF
TRBD1,TRBJ2-7,NA,TRBV2,TGTGCCAGCGTAAACAGGGGAACCTCGGACGAGCAGTACTTC,CASVNRGTSDEQYF
NA,TRBJ1-1,NA,TRBV28,TGTGCCAGCAGTCAGTTGAACACTGAAGCTTTCTTT,CASSQLNTEAFF
NA,TRBJ2-1,NA,TRBV19,TGTGCCAGTAGTATAGACGCGGGACAGCTTGCCCGAACGGCGCAGTTCTTC,CASSIDAGQLARTAQFF
NA,TRBJ1-1,large,TRBV28,TGTGCCAGCAGAATACAGGGGAACACTGAAGCTTTCTTT,CASRIQGNTEAFF
NA,TRBJ1-2,NA,TRBV12-5,TGTGCTAGTGGTTTGGTACACCCCCTTGCAATTTTTGGCTATGGCTACACCTTC,CASGLVHPLAIFGYGYTF
NA,TRBJ2-3,NA,TRBV5-1,TGCGCCAGCAGCTTGGGATCTGGGGGCAGAGGGCCAGATACGCAGTATTTT,CASSLGSGGRGPDTQYF
TRBD1,TRBJ2-3,NA,TRBV5-1,TGCGCCAGCAAAGGGACAGCTCTCACAGATACGCAGTATTTT,CASKGTALTDTQYF
NA,TRBJ2-3,NA,TRBV7-9,TGTGCCAGCAGCTTAGGGGGGCTTCGGCAGTATTTT,CASSLGGLRQYF
NA,TRBJ1-1,NA,TRBV30,TGTGCCTGGAGTAGTGGCCAGACCCGAACAGGGAACACTGAAGCTTTCTTT,CAWSSGQTRTGNTEAFF
TRBD1,TRBJ2-5,NA,TRBV7-3,TGTGCCAGCAGCCCAAAAGGGGGCGTGGGAGAGACCCAGTACTTC,CASSPKGGVGETQYF
NA,TRBJ1-2,few,TRBV29-1,TGCAGCGTTGAAGAGGACGAGGGATACTATGGCTACACCTTC,CSVEEDEGYYGYTF
NA,TRBJ2-1,NA,TRBV5-3,TGTGCCAGAAGCTTTTCGGGCAGTCTGTGTGAGCAGTTCTTC,CARSFSGSLCEQFF
NA,TRBJ1-2,once,TRBV5-6,TGTGCCAGCAGCCTGCAGGGTCTTCGAAGCTATGGCTACACCTTC,CASSLQGLRSYGYTF
NA,TRBJ1-4,NA,TRBV6-1,TGTGCCAGCAAAGGCAGACATAATGAAAAACTGTTTTTT,CASKGRHNEKLFF
NA,TRBJ2-3,NA,TRBV10-3,TGTGCCATCAGCGTCCTTCTAAGCACAGATACGCAGTATTTT,CAISVLLSTDTQYF